This is a list of T cell receptor beta chains from one sample in a study of synovial regulatory T cells in juvenile arthritis. Assay: immunoSEQ multiplex PCR; the TCRdb copy retains only in-frame clones and omits some. The record lists 8,000 to 10,000 clones, of which the ten most abundant hold 0.35%. Input material: Treg cells from blood. The receptors come from a donor younger than 30 with juvenile idiopathic arthritis. Both conserved end residues are part of each CDR3.

TRBV5-6	TRBJ1-2	CASSLNRGGFDGYTF
TRBV4-1	TRBJ2-7	CASSQDKADSYEQYF
TRBV5-6	TRBJ2-1	CASSFIAGMYNEQFF
TRBV19	TRBJ1-2	CASSIATGTVYGYTF
TRBV5-6	TRBJ2-3	CASSFELNTDTQYF
TRBV7-8	TRBJ2-1	CASSSGPLYNEQFF
TRBV18	TRBJ1-2	CASSTTGDWGYTF
TRBV18	TRBJ1-2	CASSLGTVNYGYTF
TRBV19	TRBJ1-5	CASSIGSWGYSNQPQHF
TRBV2	TRBJ2-2	CASISWDHTGELFF
TRBV18	TRBJ2-7	CASSPGRTGGHEQYF
TRBV10-3	TRBJ1-6	CAIGLHF
TRBV5-1	TRBJ2-7	CASSLGSRPTTYEQYF
TRBV5-6	TRBJ1-2	CASSPLDRGLYGYTF
TRBV2	TRBJ2-7	CASLGYEQYF
TRBV19	TRBJ1-3	CASTRPGLSGNTIYF
TRBV4-1	TRBJ2-4	CASSQTAFSGRNIQYF
TRBV6-6	TRBJ2-7	CASSFSYEQYF
TRBV4-1	TRBJ1-2	CASSQDWGYGYTF
TRBV19	TRBJ1-1	CASSIEAGRNTEAFF
TRBV10-3	TRBJ2-3	CAISRTGGTDTQYF
TRBV12-5	TRBJ1-6	CASGLVSGERVTLHF
TRBV4-1	TRBJ2-2	CASSQGGMGVFSPGTGELFF
TRBV20-1	TRBJ2-1	CSASSYNEQFF
TRBV7-9	TRBJ1-3	CASSRSGEGTIYF
TRBV10-3	TRBJ2-3	CAIRKREAPDTQYF
TRBV6-1	TRBJ1-1	CASITGGANTEAFF
TRBV19	TRBJ2-7	CASSARGRTYEQYF
TRBV7-8	TRBJ2-7	CASRKSGAPYEQYF
TRBV7-9	TRBJ1-5	CASSRGGRGNQPQHF
TRBV7-9	TRBJ1-3	CASSLTRSGNTIYF